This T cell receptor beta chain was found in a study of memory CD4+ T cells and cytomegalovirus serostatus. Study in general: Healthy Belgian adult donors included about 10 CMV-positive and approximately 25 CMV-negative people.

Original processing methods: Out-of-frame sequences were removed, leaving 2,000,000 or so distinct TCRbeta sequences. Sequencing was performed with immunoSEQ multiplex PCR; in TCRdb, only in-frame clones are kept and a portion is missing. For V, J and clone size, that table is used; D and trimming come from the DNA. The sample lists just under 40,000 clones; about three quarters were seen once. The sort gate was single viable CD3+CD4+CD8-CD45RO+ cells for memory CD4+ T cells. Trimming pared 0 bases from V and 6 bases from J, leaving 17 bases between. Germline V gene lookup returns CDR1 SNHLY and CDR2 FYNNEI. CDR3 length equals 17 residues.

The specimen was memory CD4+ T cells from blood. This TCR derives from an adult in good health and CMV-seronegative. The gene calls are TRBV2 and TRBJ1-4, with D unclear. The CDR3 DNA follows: TGTGCCAGCAGTGAAGCCTGGACCGGGCCAGGATATGAAAAACTGTTTTTT. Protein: CASSEAWTGPGYEKLFF.